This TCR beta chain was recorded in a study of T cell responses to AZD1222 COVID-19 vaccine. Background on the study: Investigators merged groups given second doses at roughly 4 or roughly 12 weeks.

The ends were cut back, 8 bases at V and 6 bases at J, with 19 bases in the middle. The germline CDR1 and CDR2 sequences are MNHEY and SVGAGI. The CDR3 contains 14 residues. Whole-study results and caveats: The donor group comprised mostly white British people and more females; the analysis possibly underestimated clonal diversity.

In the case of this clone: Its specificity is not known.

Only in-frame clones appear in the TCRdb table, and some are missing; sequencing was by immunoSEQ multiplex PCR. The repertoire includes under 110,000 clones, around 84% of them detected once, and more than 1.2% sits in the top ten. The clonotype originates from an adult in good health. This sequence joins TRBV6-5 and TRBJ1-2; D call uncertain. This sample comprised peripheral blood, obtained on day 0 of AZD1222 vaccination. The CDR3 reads CASHGPGRDNGYTF. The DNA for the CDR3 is TGTGCCAGCCACGGACCCGGGCGTGACAATGGCTACACCTTC.